The following is a T cell receptor beta chain sequence with its context. The antigen is unknown. The data were taken from a study of shared clonotypes between healthy human individuals. Study findings and constraints: It was expected that sequencing depth would affect clonotype sharing among donors.

Per the germline V gene, CDR1 is KGHSH and CDR2 is LQKENI. CDR3 length equals 16 residues. V was clipped by 3 bases and J by 4 bases; unmatched bases: 8. Sequencing used immunoSEQ multiplex PCR; TCRdb keeps in-frame clones, though not all of them. This table holds just over 2,000,000 clones, about 95% found once. This clonotype originated in a young man in good health. The chain uses TRBV18 and TRBJ1-5, with 8 nucleotides matching TRBD1. Sequenced sample: naive CD4+ T cells sorted from blood. Specified subset: CD45RA+ positively selected. The chain's CDR3 is CASSPTTGAGNQPQHF. CDR3 DNA sequence: TGTGCCAGCTCACCCACGACAGGGGCGGGAAATCAGCCCCAGCATTTT.